A selection of T cell receptor beta chains follows, all from one sample in a study of shared clonotypes between healthy human individuals. The repertoire was sequenced with immunoSEQ multiplex PCR; TCRdb's copy has only in-frame clones and lacks some. The sample lists about 510,000 clones; approximately 85% were seen once. Sequencing was done on a sample of PBMCs. The receptors derive from a woman in her 40s in good health. Some clones in this sample may be carry-over from other donors' samples. The CDR3 runs from the conserved cysteine through the conserved F or W. A D gene is named only where the DNA matches it firmly. Size tells how often a clone was seen (once, few, many) or the class of an expanded clone, and some rows leave it out.

abundance	j_gene	v_gene	d_gene	CDR3nt	CDR3aa
few	TRBJ1-1	TRBV5-3	TRBD1	TGTGCCAGAAGCTTGGCCTTCGGACAGGCCCCGAACACTGAAGCTTTCTTT	CARSLAFGQAPNTEAFF
.	TRBJ2-7	TRBV15	TRBD2	TGTGCCACCAGCAGAGGTGCGGGAGGGTACTCCTACGAGCAGTACTTC	CATSRGAGGYSYEQYF
once	TRBJ2-3	TRBV18	TRBD2	TGTGCCAGCTCACGGACTAGCGATAGTGATACGCAGTATTTT	CASSRTSDSDTQYF
.	TRBJ2-3	TRBV6-1	.	TGTGCCAGCAGTGAACCGGCGTGGGGTACGCAGTATTTT	CASSEPAWGTQYF
.	TRBJ1-2	TRBV28	TRBD1	TGTGCCAGCAGTTGGGGACAGGGCTCCCCACTTGGCTACACCTTC	CASSWGQGSPLGYTF
.	TRBJ1-5	TRBV21-1	.	TGTGCCAGCAGCAAAGAACGAAGAAAGAGCAATCAGCCCCAGCATTTT	CASSKERRKSNQPQHF
.	TRBJ2-7	TRBV5-1	.	TGCGCCAGCAGCTTGGCGAGGGGGTCCTCCTACGAGCAGTACTTC	CASSLARGSSYEQYF
.	TRBJ2-1	TRBV5-1	TRBD2	TGCGCCAGCAGCTTGGGTGGGCGGGGGTCCTACAATGAGCAGTTCTTC	CASSLGGRGSYNEQFF
.	TRBJ1-2	TRBV27	.	TGTGCCAGCAGTTTGGGTCCTAACTATGGCTACACCTTC	CASSLGPNYGYTF
.	TRBJ1-5	TRBV7-2	.	TGTGCCAGCAGCTTTGACAATCAGCCCCAGCATTTT	CASSFDNQPQHF
.	TRBJ1-4	TRBV28	.	TGTGCCAGCAGTGCCTACGAAAAACTGTTTTTT	CASSAYEKLFF
.	TRBJ2-3	TRBV7-2	TRBD2	TGTGCCAGCAGCTTAGGAGCACTAGCGGGAGGTAGCACAGATACGCAGTATTTT	CASSLGALAGGSTDTQYF
.	TRBJ1-1	TRBV10-3	TRBD1	TGTGCCATCAGGACGGACAGGGAAAGCGTCGGGAACACTGAAGCTTTCTTT	CAIRTDRESVGNTEAFF
few	TRBJ1-1	TRBV7-2	.	TGTGCCAGCAGCTTTGGCAGGGAGGAAACTGAAGCTTTCTTT	CASSFGREETEAFF
.	TRBJ2-7	TRBV30	.	TGTGCCTGGAGTGCACGGGACCTCAGCTCCTACGAGCAGTACTTC	CAWSARDLSSYEQYF
.	TRBJ1-1	TRBV30	TRBD1	TGTGCCTGGAGGGACAGGGGGCTTTGGACTGAAGCTTTCTTT	CAWRDRGLWTEAFF
.	TRBJ1-2	TRBV30	.	TGTGCCTGGGGGACTGACTATGGCTACACCTTC	CAWGTDYGYTF
.	TRBJ1-2	TRBV28	TRBD1	TGTGCCAGCAGTTTATTAGGGGACAGGGTCGCCAACTATGGCTGCACCTTC	CASSLLGDRVANYGCTF
.	TRBJ2-1	TRBV9	.	TGTGCCAGCAGCCCGACCGCGGGGAGCAATGAGCAGTTCTTC	CASSPTAGSNEQFF
.	TRBJ2-3	TRBV28	.	TGTGCCAGCAGTTTCACAGGGTTTGGGGGGAGTAGCGCAGATACGCAGTATTTT	CASSFTGFGGSSADTQYF
.	TRBJ2-7	TRBV18	.	TGTGCCAGCTCACCAATGGAGATCTACGAGCAGTACTTC	CASSPMEIYEQYF
.	TRBJ1-6	TRBV28	.	TGTGCCAGCAGTAAAGGCGTCAGGAGGGATTCACCCCTCCACTTT	CASSKGVRRDSPLHF
medium-sized	TRBJ2-2	TRBV6-4	.	TGTGCCAGCACCCGCACAGGGGGGGACACCGGGGAGCTGTTTTTT	CASTRTGGDTGELFF
.	TRBJ2-7	TRBV6-1	.	TGTGCCAGCAGTGACAGGGGCGAAACCTACGAGCAGTACTTC	CASSDRGETYEQYF
.	TRBJ2-1	TRBV29-1	TRBD1	TGCAGCGTTGAAAGGACAGGGCTCAGCTCCTACAATGAGCAGTTCTTC	CSVERTGLSSYNEQFF
once	TRBJ1-2	TRBV28	.	TGTGCCAGCAGCCCAAGGTCCCTAGGACAAGCTGGGGGCTACACCTTC	CASSPRSLGQAGGYTF
.	TRBJ2-2	TRBV5-1	.	TGCGCCAGCACCTTAGGTTACGTTGGCGGGGAGCTGTTTTTT	CASTLGYVGGELFF
.	TRBJ2-7	TRBV6-1	.	TGTGCCAGCAGTGAATATCGGGTCGGTGAGCAGTACTTC	CASSEYRVGEQYF
.	TRBJ1-1	TRBV6-5	.	TGTGCCAGCAGTTACTCGAGGTTAGAGGGAGGCACTGAAGCTTTCTTT	CASSYSRLEGGTEAFF
once	TRBJ1-5	TRBV19	.	TGTGCCAGTAGTATAGTCGCCGTCCTACAGGAGAGCAATCAGCCCCAGCATTTT	CASSIVAVLQESNQPQHF
.	TRBJ2-5	TRBV28	TRBD1	TGTGCCAGCTCGGGGACAGGGTTGGAGACCCAGTACTTC	CASSGTGLETQYF
.	TRBJ1-1	TRBV5-1	.	TGCGCCAGCAGCTTTAATCCCAAATCGAACCTTGAAGCTTTCTTT	CASSFNPKSNLEAFF
.	TRBJ2-3	TRBV5-6	.	TGTGCCAGCAGCTTGTTTGGGGGCCCGGGCCTCCCTCCAGATACGCAGTATTTT	CASSLFGGPGLPPDTQYF
.	TRBJ2-7	TRBV27	.	TGTGCCAGCAGTTTATATGGTCAGGGATGGTACGAGCAGTACTTC	CASSLYGQGWYEQYF
.	TRBJ1-1	TRBV28	.	TGTGCCAGCAGACCCGGCGGACGGATGAACACTGAAGCTTTCTTT	CASRPGGRMNTEAFF
.	TRBJ2-5	TRBV7-9	.	TGTGCCAGCAGCCTGGGAGGGGCAGGGGGCCAAGAGACCCAGTACTTC	CASSLGGAGGQETQYF
.	TRBJ2-1	TRBV11-2	.	TGTGCCAGCAGCCTCGGGACGAGCTCCTACAATGAGCAGTTCTTC	CASSLGTSSYNEQFF
once	TRBJ1-5	TRBV19	.	TGTGCCAGTAGTATTGAGGAACAGCCCCAGCATTTT	CASSIEEQPQHF
few	TRBJ2-3	TRBV7-2	.	TGTGCCAGCAGTACCCGCACAGATACGCAGTATTTT	CASSTRTDTQYF
.	TRBJ1-1	TRBV4-2	.	TGTGCCAGCAGCCGCGCACAGGGTTGGGGTACTGAAGCTTTCTTT	CASSRAQGWGTEAFF